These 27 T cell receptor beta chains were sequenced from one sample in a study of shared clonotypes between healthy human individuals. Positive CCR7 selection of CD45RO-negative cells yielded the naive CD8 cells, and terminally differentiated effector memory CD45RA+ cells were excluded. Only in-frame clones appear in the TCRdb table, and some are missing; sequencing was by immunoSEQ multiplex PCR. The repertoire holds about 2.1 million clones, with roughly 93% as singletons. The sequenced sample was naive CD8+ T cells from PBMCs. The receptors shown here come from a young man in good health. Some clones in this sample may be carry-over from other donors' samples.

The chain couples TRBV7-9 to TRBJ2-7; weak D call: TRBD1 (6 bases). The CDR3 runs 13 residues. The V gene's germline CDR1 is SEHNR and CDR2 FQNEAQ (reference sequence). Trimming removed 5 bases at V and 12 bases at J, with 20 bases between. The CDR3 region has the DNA TGTGCCAGCAGCCCAGATGGGGGCCTCACTCTGTACTTC. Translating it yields CASSPDGGLTLYF. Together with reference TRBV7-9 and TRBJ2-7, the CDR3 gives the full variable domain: DTGVSQNPRHKITKRGQNVTFRCDPISEHNRLYWYRQTLGQGPEFLTYFQNEAQLEKSRLLSDRFSAERPKGSFSTLEIQRTEQGDSAMYLCASSPDGGLTLYFGPGTRLTVT.

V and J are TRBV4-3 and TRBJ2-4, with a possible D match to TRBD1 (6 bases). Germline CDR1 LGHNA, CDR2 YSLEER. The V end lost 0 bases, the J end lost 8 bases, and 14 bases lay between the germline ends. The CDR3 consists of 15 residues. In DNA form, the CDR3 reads TGCGCCAGCAGCCAAGACCTCAGGGGATGGGACATTCAGTACTTC. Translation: CASSQDLRGWDIQYF.

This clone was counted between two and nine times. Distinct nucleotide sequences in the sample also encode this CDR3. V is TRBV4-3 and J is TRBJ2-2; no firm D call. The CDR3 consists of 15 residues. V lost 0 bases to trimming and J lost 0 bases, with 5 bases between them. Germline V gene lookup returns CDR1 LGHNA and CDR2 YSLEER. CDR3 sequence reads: CASSQDSTNTGELFF. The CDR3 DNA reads TGCGCCAGCAGCCAAGATTCAACGAACACCGGGGAGCTGTTTTTT.

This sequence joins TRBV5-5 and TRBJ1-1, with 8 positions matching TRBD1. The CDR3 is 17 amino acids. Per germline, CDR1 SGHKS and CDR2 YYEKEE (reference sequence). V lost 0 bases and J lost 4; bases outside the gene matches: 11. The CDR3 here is CASSLEPFSGGLTEAFF. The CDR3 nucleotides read TGTGCCAGCAGCTTGGAACCCTTCTCAGGGGGCCTCACTGAAGCTTTCTTT.

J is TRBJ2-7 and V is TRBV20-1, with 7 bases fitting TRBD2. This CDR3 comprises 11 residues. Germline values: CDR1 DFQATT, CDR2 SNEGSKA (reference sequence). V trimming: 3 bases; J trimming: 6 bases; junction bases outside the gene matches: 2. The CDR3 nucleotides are TGCAGTGCTAGGGGCGGGGGCGAGCAGTACTTC. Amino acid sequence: CSARGGGEQYF.

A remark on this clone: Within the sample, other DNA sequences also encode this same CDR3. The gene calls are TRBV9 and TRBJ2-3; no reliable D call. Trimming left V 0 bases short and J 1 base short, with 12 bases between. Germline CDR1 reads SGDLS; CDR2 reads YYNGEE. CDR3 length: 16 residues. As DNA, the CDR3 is TGTGCCAGCAGCGTAGTACCCTCTGGGCGCACAGATACGCAGTATTTT. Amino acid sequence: CASSVVPSGRTDTQYF.

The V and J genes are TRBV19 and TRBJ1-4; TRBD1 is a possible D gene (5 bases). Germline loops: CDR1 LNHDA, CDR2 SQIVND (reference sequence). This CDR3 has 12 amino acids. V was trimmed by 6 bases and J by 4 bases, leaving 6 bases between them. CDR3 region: CASRGVNEKLFF. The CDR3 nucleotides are TGTGCCAGTAGAGGGGTTAATGAAAAACTGTTTTTT.

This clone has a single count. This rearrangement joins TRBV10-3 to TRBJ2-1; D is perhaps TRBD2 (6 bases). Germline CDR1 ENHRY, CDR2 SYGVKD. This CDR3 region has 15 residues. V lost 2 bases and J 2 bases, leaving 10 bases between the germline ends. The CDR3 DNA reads TGTGCCATCAGTGAGGATGGCGGGGCCTACAATGAGCAGTTCTTC. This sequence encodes CAISEDGGAYNEQFF.

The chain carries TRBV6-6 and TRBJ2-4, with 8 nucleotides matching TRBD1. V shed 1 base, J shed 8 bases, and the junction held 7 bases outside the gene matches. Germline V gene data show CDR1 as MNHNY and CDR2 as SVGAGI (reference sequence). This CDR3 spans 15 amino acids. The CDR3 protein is CASSYLGQDRDIQYF. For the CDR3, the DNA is TGTGCCAGCAGTTACTTGGGACAGGACAGGGACATTCAGTACTTC.

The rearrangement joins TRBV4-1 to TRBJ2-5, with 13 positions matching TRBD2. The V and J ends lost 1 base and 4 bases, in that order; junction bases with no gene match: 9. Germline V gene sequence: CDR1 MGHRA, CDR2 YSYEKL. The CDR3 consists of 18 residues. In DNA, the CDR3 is TGCGCCAGCAGCCAAGCTCCGACTAGCGGGAGGCCGGGAGAGACCCAGTACTTC. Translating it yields CASSQAPTSGRPGETQYF.

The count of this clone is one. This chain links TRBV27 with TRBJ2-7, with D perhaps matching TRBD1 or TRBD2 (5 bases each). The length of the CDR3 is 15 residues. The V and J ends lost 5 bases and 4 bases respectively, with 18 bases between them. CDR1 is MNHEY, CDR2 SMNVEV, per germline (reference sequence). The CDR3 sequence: CASSPPGIGAYEQYF. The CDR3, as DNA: TGTGCCAGCAGTCCCCCCGGGATAGGGGCGTACGAGCAGTACTTC.

This chain's CDR3 is CASSPRTITSTDTQYF. DNA of the CDR3: TGTGCCAGCAGTCCACGGACTATCACTAGCACAGATACGCAGTATTTT. This rearrangement joins TRBV28 to TRBJ2-3; D may be TRBD2 (6 bases). From germline, CDR1 is MDHEN and CDR2 SYDVKM. V shed 5 bases and J shed 0 bases, with 15 bases lying between them. CDR3 length equals 16 residues. The whole variable domain, remainder taken from reference TRBV28 and TRBJ2-3, is DVKVTQSSRYLVKRTGEKVFLECVQDMDHENMFWYRQDPGLGLRLIYFSYDVKMKEKGDIPEGYSVSREKKERFSLILESASTNQTSMYLCASSPRTITSTDTQYFGPGTRLTVL.

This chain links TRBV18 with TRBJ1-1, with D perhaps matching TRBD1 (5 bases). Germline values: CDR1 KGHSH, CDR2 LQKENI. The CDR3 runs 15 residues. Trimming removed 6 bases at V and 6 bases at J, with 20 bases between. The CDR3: CASSPLKGREAEAFF. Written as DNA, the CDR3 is TGTGCCAGCTCCCCCCTGAAGGGGAGGGAGGCTGAAGCTTTCTTT.

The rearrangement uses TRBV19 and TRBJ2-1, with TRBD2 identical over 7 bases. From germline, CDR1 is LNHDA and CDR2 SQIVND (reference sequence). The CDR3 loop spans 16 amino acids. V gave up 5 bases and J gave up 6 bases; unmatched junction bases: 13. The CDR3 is CASSPLVAGLVNEQFF. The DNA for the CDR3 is TGTGCCAGTAGTCCTTTAGTAGCGGGTTTAGTCAATGAGCAGTTCTTC.

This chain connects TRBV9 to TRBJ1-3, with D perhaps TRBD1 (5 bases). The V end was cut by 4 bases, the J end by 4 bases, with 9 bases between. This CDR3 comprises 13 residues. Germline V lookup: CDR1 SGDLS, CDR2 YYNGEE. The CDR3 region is CASSPAGGNTIYF. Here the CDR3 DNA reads TGTGCCAGCAGCCCCGCAGGGGGAAACACCATATATTTT. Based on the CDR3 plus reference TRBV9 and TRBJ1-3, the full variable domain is DSGVTQTPKHLITATGQRVTLRCSPRSGDLSVYWYQQSLDQGLQFLIQYYNGEERAKGNILERFSAQQFPDLHSELNLSSLELGDSALYFCASSPAGGNTIYFGEGSWLTVV.

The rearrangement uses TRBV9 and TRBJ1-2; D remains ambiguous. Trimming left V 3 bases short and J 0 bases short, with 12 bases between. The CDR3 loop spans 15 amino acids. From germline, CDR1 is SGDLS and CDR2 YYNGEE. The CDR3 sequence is CASSDFGTTNYGYTF. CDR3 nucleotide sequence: TGTGCCAGCAGCGACTTCGGCACCACTAACTATGGCTACACCTTC.

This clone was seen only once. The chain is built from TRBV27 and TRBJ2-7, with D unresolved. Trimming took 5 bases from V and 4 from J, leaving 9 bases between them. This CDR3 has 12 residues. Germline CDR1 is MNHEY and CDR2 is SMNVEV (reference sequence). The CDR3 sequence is CASSANLYEQYF. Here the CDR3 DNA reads TGTGCCAGCAGTGCCAACTTGTACGAGCAGTACTTC.

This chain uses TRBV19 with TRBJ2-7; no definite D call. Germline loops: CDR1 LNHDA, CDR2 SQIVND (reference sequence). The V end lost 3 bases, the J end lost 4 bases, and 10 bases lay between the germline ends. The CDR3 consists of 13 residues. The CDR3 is CASSMGSPYEQYF. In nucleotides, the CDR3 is TGTGCCAGTAGTATGGGCAGCCCATACGAGCAGTACTTC.

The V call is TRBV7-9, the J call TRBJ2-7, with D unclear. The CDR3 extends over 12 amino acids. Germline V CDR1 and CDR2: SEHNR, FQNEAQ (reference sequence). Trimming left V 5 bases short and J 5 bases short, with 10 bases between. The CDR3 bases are TGTGCCAGCAGCCAGCTGGCTAACGAGCAGTACTTC. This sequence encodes CASSQLANEQYF.

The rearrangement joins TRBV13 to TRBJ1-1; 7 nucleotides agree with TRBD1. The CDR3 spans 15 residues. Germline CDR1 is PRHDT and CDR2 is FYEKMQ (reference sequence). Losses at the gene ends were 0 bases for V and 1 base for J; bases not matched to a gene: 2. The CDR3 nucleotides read TGTGCCAGCAGCTTAGGTAACAGGGGGAACACTGAAGCTTTCTTT. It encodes CASSLGNRGNTEAFF.

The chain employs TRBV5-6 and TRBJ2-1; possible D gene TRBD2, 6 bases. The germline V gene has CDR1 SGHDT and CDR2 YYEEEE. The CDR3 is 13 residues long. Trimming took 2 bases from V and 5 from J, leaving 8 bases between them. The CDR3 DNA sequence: TGTGCCAGCAGCTTAGCGGGCGACAATGAGCAGTTCTTC. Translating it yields CASSLAGDNEQFF.

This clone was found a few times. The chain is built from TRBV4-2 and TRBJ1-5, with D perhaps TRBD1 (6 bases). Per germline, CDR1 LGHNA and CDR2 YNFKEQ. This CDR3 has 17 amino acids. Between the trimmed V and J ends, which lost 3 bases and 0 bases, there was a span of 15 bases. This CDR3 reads CASSHGGRTYSNQPQHF. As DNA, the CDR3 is TGTGCCAGCAGCCATGGGGGCAGGACTTATAGCAATCAGCCCCAGCATTTT.

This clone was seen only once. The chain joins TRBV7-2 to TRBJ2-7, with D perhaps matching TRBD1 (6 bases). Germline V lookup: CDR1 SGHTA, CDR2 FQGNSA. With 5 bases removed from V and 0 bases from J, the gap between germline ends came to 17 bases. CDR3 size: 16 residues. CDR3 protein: CASSPRGAESSYEQYF. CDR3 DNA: TGTGCCAGCAGCCCCAGGGGCGCAGAAAGCTCCTACGAGCAGTACTTC.

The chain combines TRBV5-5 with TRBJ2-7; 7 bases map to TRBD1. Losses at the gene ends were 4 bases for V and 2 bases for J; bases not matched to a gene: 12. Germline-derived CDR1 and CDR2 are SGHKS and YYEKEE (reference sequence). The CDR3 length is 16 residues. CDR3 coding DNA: TGTGCCAGCAGCACACTTGAGGGGGCCCTCACCTACGAGCAGTACTTC. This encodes CASSTLEGALTYEQYF.

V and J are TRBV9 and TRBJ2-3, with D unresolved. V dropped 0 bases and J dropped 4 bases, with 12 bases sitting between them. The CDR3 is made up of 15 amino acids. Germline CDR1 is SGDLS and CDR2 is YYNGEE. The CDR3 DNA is TGTGCCAGCAGCGTAGTCGCGAGGACCGCAGATACGCAGTATTTT. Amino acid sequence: CASSVVARTADTQYF.

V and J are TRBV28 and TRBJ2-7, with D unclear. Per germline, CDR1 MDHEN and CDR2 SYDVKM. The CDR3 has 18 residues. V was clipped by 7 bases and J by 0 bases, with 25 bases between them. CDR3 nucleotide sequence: TGTGCCAGCACCGTCCGGACGCAAAGGGCCGTTAGCTCCTACGAGCAGTACTTC. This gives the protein CASTVRTQRAVSSYEQYF.

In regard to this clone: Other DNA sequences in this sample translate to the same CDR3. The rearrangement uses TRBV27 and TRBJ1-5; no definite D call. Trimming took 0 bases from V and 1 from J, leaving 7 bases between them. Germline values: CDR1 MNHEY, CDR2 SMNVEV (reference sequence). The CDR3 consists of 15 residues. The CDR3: CASSLSGGSNQPQHF. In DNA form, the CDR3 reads TGTGCCAGCAGTTTATCTGGAGGGAGCAATCAGCCCCAGCATTTT.